Listed below are T cell receptor beta chains from one sample, sequenced in a study of sequential checkpoint blockade in melanoma. Profiling relied on immunoSEQ multiplex PCR, and the TCRdb table lists in-frame clones only, not all of them. Of 15,000 to 20,000 clones in the sample, around 72% were seen once. The sequences come from tumor tissue (inferred from file names), collected from a patient given nivolumab and ipilimumab in sequence. Receptors were obtained from a human donor with melanoma. CDR3s include the opening cysteine and the closing phenylalanine or tryptophan. Fields, in order: D gene, V gene, clone size, J gene, CDR3 protein, CDR3 DNA. The D gene is left open where the match is weak. Clone size is stated in some rows and not others, as once, few, many or a class when expanded.

-	TRBV30	-	TRBJ2-3	CAWSGERTQYF	TGTGCCTGGAGTGGGGAAAGGACCCAGTATTTT
TRBD1	TRBV18	-	TRBJ2-7	CASSPPGQGDYEQYF	TGTGCCAGCTCACCACCAGGGCAGGGGGACTACGAGCAGTACTTC
TRBD2	TRBV11-3	-	TRBJ2-5	CASSLRGGGETQYF	TGTGCCAGCAGCTTGCGCGGGGGGGGAGAGACCCAGTACTTC
TRBD1	TRBV29-1	-	TRBJ1-2	CSVGGQALTSYTF	TGCAGCGTTGGGGGACAGGCTCTTACCAGCTACACCTTC
-	TRBV30	-	TRBJ2-3	CAWTDWGTDTQYF	TGTGCCTGGACGGATTGGGGGACAGATACGCAGTATTTT
TRBD1	TRBV19	-	TRBJ1-5	CASGRDRGLRSNQPQHF	TGTGCCAGTGGAAGGGACAGGGGGTTAAGGAGCAATCAGCCCCAGCATTTT
TRBD1	TRBV28	-	TRBJ1-2	CASSGGQGALSYGYTF	TGTGCCAGCAGTGGCGGACAGGGGGCGCTCAGCTATGGCTACACCTTC
-	TRBV16	few	TRBJ2-2	CASSQSQGWTGELFF	TGTGCCAGCAGCCAATCTCAGGGCTGGACCGGGGAGCTGTTTTTT
TRBD1	TRBV19	medium-sized	TRBJ1-2	CASRSTGGSVYGYTF	TGTGCCAGTAGATCGACAGGGGGGTCGGTATATGGCTACACCTTC
-	TRBV29-1	-	TRBJ1-1	CSVEVSRAGTEAFF	TGCAGCGTTGAAGTTAGCAGGGCAGGCACTGAAGCTTTCTTT
-	TRBV11-3	-	TRBJ2-3	CASSLGHPSDTQYF	TGTGCCAGCAGCCTGGGCCACCCCTCGGATACGCAGTATTTT
-	TRBV2	-	TRBJ2-7	CASSLLGTGSEQYF	TGTGCCAGCAGCCTCCTTGGGACGGGGTCCGAGCAGTACTTC
TRBD1	TRBV23-1	-	TRBJ2-1	CASSLADRGNYNEQFF	TGCGCCAGCAGCTTGGCGGACAGGGGAAACTACAATGAGCAGTTCTTC
TRBD1	TRBV11-3	-	TRBJ1-6	CASSPRTGGSPLHF	TGTGCCAGCAGCCCCCGGACAGGAGGTTCACCCCTCCACTTT
-	TRBV30	once	TRBJ2-3	CAWSVRRTADTQYF	TGTGCCTGGAGTGTCCGGAGGACGGCAGATACGCAGTATTTT
TRBD1	TRBV30	-	TRBJ1-1	CAWDRGPAEAFF	TGTGCCTGGGACAGGGGGCCGGCTGAAGCTTTCTTT
-	TRBV30	-	TRBJ2-5	CAWRPHQETQYF	TGTGCCTGGAGACCCCACCAAGAGACCCAGTACTTC
-	TRBV9	-	TRBJ2-3	CASSVALGSDTQYF	TGTGCCAGCAGCGTAGCATTGGGCTCAGATACGCAGTATTTT
TRBD1	TRBV7-6	-	TRBJ1-2	CASSPYLTGAPYGYTF	TGTGCCAGCAGCCCTTACTTAACAGGGGCTCCCTATGGCTACACCTTC
-	TRBV5-1	-	TRBJ1-5	CASSLGTSSGSQPQHF	TGCGCCAGCAGCTTGGGTACTTCGTCGGGGAGTCAGCCCCAGCATTTT
-	TRBV19	-	TRBJ1-4	CASGSSLIGTGTNEKLFF	TGTGCCAGTGGAAGTAGCCTTATCGGGACGGGGACTAATGAAAAACTGTTTTTT
-	TRBV18	few	TRBJ1-2	CASSPPASGYNGYTF	TGTGCCAGCTCACCACCGGCCTCCGGATATAATGGCTACACCTTC
TRBD2	TRBV15	-	TRBJ2-7	CATSRVGLAEAYEQYF	TGTGCCACCAGCAGAGTAGGACTAGCTGAGGCCTACGAGCAGTACTTC
-	TRBV28	few	TRBJ1-1	CASSLLGDTEAFF	TGTGCCAGCAGTTTACTGGGGGACACTGAAGCTTTCTTT
-	TRBV9	once	TRBJ2-5	CASSETGTGAETQYF	TGTGCCAGCAGCGAGACGGGGACGGGTGCAGAGACCCAGTACTTC
-	TRBV30	large	TRBJ2-2	CAWTLLPGTGELFF	TGTGCCTGGACTTTGCTCCCGGGCACCGGGGAGCTGTTTTTT
-	TRBV6-8	-	TRBJ2-1	CASRDRWEDNEQFF	TGTGCCAGCAGGGACCGTTGGGAGGACAATGAGCAGTTCTTC
-	TRBV25-1	-	TRBJ1-2	CASSASSYGYTF	TGTGCCAGCAGTGCCAGCAGCTATGGCTACACCTTC
-	TRBV19	-	TRBJ1-6	CASSQGLFSPLHF	TGTGCCAGTAGTCAGGGGTTGTTTTCACCCCTCCACTTT
TRBD1	TRBV19	once	TRBJ2-7	CARPEGQSCYEQYF	TGTGCCAGGCCCGAGGGACAGTCTTGTTACGAGCAGTACTTC
TRBD1	TRBV28	-	TRBJ1-5	CASSFRGEGQPQHF	TGTGCCAGCAGCTTCAGGGGGGAAGGACAGCCCCAGCATTTT
-	TRBV30	few	TRBJ1-1	CAWSPRNTEAFF	TGTGCCTGGAGTCCCCGGAACACTGAAGCTTTCTTT
-	TRBV7-6	-	TRBJ1-5	CASSPTWSGNQPQHF	TGTGCCAGCAGCCCCACGTGGTCCGGGAATCAGCCCCAGCATTTT
-	TRBV30	-	TRBJ2-3	CAWSRPGGSTDTQYF	TGTGCCTGGAGCCGACCTGGCGGCAGCACAGATACGCAGTATTTT
-	TRBV6-8	-	TRBJ1-4	CASRPYYRQRPNEKLFF	TGTGCCAGCAGACCCTACTATCGACAACGCCCGAATGAAAAACTGTTTTTT
-	TRBV12-1	-	TRBJ2-3	CASSWGTSSSDTQYF	TGTGCCAGCAGCTGGGGGACTAGCTCCTCGGATACGCAGTATTTT
-	TRBV6-8	-	TRBJ2-5	CASSVEVQETQYF	TGTGCCAGCAGTGTGGAGGTCCAAGAGACCCAGTACTTC
TRBD1	TRBV11-3	few	TRBJ1-1	CASSQPGTGAEAFF	TGTGCCAGCAGCCAGCCCGGGACAGGGGCTGAAGCTTTCTTT
-	TRBV30	few	TRBJ2-2	CAWTSGGGELFF	TGTGCCTGGACCTCGGGTGGCGGGGAGCTGTTTTTT
-	TRBV6-8	-	TRBJ1-5	CATHFWGSNQPQHF	TGTGCCACCCACTTTTGGGGAAGCAATCAGCCCCAGCATTTT
-	TRBV28	-	TRBJ2-7	CASSSRVGHEQYF	TGTGCCAGCAGTTCTCGGGTAGGCCACGAGCAGTACTTC
-	TRBV7-2	few	TRBJ1-2	CASSSQTNYGYTF	TGTGCCAGCAGCTCCCAGACTAACTATGGCTACACCTTC
TRBD2	TRBV5-8	-	TRBJ2-1	CASSPTSGINDEQFF	TGTGCCAGCAGCCCAACTAGCGGGATCAACGATGAGCAGTTCTTC